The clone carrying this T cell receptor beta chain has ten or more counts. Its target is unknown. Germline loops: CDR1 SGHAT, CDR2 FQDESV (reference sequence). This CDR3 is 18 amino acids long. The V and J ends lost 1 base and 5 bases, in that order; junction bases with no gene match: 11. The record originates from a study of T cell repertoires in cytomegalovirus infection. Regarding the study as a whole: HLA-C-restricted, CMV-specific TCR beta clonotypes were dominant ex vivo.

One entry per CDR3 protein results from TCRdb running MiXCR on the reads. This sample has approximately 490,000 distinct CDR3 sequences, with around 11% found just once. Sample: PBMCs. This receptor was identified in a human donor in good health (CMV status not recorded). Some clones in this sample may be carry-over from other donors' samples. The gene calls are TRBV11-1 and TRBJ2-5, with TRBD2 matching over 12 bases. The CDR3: CASSLGLTSGSGGETQYF. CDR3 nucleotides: TGTGCCAGCAGCTTAGGACTGACTAGCGGGAGCGGTGGGGAGACCCAGTACTTC.